This T cell receptor beta chain was sequenced in a study of beta chain features in type 1 diabetes. Study background: Approximately 100 million sorted cells were examined across all samples.

General observations from the study: Shorter TCRB CDR3s, moderately but significantly so, marked every one of the four CD4+ subsets in Type 1 diabetes patients.

Notes on this clone: The antigen is not known.

V gave up 5 bases and J gave up 4 bases, with 12 bases separating them. CDR3 size: 14 residues. Germline V CDR1 and CDR2: MNHEY, SVGAGI. Expressed TCRB transcripts were sequenced because the entire RNA isolate underwent reverse transcription. TCRdb's copy holds only in-frame clones and misses some; the assay was immunoSEQ multiplex PCR. The sample contains 45,000 to 65,000 clones, roughly 50% of which appear only once. The sample taken for sequencing was Tregs from blood. This chain links TRBV6-5 with TRBJ1-5, with D perhaps TRBD1 (6 bases). The source is a woman aged 40 to 50 with type 1 diabetes. CDR3 bases: TGTGCCAGCAGTCTCCGGGACACTAATCAGCCCCAGCATTTT. Its protein is CASSLRDTNQPQHF.